The clone carrying this TCR beta chain was seen a single time. This record belongs to a study of shared clonotypes between healthy human individuals. CDR1 is MNHNS, CDR2 SASEGT, per germline. The trim removed 6 bases at V and 6 bases at J, leaving 10 bases unmatched. The CDR3 is made up of 15 amino acids. Method: immunoSEQ multiplex PCR; TCRdb's copy keeps in-frame clones and lacks some. The table lists roughly 2 million clones, around 95% of them singletons. Material for sequencing was naive CD4+ T cells sorted from blood. Described subset: CD45RA+ positively selected. The chain couples TRBV6-1 to TRBJ2-2; 7 nucleotides agree with TRBD1. The TCR sequence derives from a man younger than 30 in good health. The CDR3 spells CASREFGTVPGELFF. CDR3 DNA: TGTGCCAGCAGGGAATTCGGGACAGTTCCCGGGGAGCTGTTTTTT.